This T cell receptor beta chain appears in the sequencing data of a study of CXCR3-negative and CXCR3-positive naive CD8 T cells. Study-wide points: TRB CDR3s of CXCR3-positive naive cells were more hydrophobic than those of CXCR3-negative naive cells.

Comment on this clonotype: What it binds is not known.

It was by 5' RACE with UMI labels that the TRB cDNA libraries were prepared. TCRdb re-called the 5' RACE reads and catalogs CDR3 proteins one per entry, DNA excluded. The sample holds 75,000 to 95,000 distinct CDR3 sequences. The receptor was derived from a human donor in good health. Some clones in this sample may be carry-over from other donors' samples. Sequencing was performed on naive CXCR3- CD8+ T cells from blood. Subset reported: CD45RO-CCR7+CD27+CD95- naive CD8+ T cells lacking CXCR3 (TNR3-).

The CDR3 here is CGSSKLAGDPTDTQYF. The chain carries TRBV14 and TRBJ2-3; TCRdb's D call, TRBD2, is unchecked because there is no DNA. Germline V lookup: CDR1 SGHDN, CDR2 FVKESK. The CDR3 is 16 residues long.